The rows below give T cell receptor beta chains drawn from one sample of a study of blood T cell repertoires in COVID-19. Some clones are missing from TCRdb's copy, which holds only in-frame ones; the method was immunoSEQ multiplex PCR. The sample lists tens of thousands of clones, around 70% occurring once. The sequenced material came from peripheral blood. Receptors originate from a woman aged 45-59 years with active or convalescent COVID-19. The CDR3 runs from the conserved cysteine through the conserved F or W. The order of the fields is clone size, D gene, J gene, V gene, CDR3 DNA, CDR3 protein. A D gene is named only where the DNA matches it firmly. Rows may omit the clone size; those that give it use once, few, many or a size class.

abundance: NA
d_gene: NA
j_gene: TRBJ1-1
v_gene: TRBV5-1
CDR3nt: TGCGCCAGCAGCTTCCAGGGAAGGACTGAAGCTTTCTTT
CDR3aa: CASSFQGRTEAFF

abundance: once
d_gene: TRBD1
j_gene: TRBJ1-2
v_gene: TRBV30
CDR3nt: TGTGCCTGGAGTGACCCGGACAGGGGCGGAGGCTACACCTTC
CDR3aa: CAWSDPDRGGGYTF

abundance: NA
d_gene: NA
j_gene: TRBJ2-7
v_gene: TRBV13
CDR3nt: TGTGCCAGCAGCCCAGCGGAGGGGAAACGGTACGAGCAGTACTTC
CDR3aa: CASSPAEGKRYEQYF

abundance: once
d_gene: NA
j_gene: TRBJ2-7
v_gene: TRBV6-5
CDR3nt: TGTGCCAGCAGCCCCCGGTTCCATTACGAGCAGTACTTC
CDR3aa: CASSPRFHYEQYF

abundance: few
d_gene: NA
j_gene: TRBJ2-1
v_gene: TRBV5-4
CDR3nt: TGTGCCAGCAGCTTCGGGTATGAGCAGTTCTTC
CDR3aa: CASSFGYEQFF

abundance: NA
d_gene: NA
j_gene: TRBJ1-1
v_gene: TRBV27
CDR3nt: TGTGCCAGCAGATGGGGACACACGAACACTGAAGCTTTCTTT
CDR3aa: CASRWGHTNTEAFF

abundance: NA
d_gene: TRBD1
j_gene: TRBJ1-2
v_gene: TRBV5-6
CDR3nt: TGTGCCAGCAGCCCCACAGGGGTAGGGAGCTACACCTTC
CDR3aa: CASSPTGVGSYTF

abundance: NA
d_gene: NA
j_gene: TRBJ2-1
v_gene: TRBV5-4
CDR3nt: TGTGCCAGCAGCTTAGGGGGTATCAATGAGCAGTTCTTC
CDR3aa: CASSLGGINEQFF

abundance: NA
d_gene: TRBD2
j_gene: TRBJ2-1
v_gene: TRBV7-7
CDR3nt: TGTGCCAGCAGCCCCTTGACTAGCGGGAACCTACTCAATGAGCAGTTCTTC
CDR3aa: CASSPLTSGNLLNEQFF

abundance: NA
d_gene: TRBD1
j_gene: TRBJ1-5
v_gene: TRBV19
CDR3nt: TGTGCCACCGGGGACAGGGGGGATCAGCCCCAGCATTTT
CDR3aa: CATGDRGDQPQHF

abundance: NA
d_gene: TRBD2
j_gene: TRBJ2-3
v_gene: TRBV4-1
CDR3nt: TGCGCCAGCAGCCAAGCGGGGCGGGGGGATACGCAGTATTTT
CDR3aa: CASSQAGRGDTQYF

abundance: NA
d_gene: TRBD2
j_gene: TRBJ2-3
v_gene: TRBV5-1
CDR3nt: TGCGCCAGCAGCTTGGATCGGGAGGGCCTAGATTTT
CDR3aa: CASSLDREGLDF

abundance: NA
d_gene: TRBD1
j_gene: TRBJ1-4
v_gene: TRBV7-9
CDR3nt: TGTGCCAGCAGCTTAGGAAGGCGAATGGACAGGGGGGAAAAACTGTTTTTT
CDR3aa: CASSLGRRMDRGEKLFF

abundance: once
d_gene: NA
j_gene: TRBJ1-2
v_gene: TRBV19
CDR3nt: TGTGCCAGTAGTGGTGTACAGGGACAATATGGCTACACCTTC
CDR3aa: CASSGVQGQYGYTF

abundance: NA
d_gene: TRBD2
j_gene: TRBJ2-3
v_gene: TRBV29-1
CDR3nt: TGCAGCGTTGACCGGGGGGAAAGCACAGATACGCAGTATTTT
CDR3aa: CSVDRGESTDTQYF

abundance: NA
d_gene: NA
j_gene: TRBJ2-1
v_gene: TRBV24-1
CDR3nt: TGTGCCACCAGTGACTACAGGGTCGATGAGCAGTTCTTC
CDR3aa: CATSDYRVDEQFF